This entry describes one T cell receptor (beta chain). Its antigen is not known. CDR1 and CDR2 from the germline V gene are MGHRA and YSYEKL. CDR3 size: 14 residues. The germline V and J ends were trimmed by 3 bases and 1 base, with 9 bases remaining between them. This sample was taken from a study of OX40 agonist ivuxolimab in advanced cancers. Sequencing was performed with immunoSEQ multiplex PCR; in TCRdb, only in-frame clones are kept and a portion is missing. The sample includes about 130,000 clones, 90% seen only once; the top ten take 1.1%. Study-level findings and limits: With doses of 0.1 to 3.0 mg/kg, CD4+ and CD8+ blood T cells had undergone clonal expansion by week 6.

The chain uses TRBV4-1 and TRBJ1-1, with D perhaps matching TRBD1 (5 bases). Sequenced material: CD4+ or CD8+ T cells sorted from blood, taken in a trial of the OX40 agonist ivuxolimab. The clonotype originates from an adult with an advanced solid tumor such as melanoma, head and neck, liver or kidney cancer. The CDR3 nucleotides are TGCGCCAGCAGCCACCCCGACAGGAACACTGAAGCTTTCTTT. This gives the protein CASSHPDRNTEAFF.